Here is one T cell receptor beta chain with its context. This clonotype was observed a single time. What this receptor recognizes is not known. No qualities accompany the bases; no much larger clone lies one base away. One read gives only weak evidence. The method was PCR. Sequencing relied on an Illumina HiSeq 2500. Molecular barcoding was employed in the preparation of TCR libraries, with unique molecular identifiers being used to normalize TCRbeta repertoire quantification. Starting from the raw public reads, TCRdb applied fastp trimming at Q25, assembled clones with MiXCR and retained in-frame beta chains. Rows are combined by CDR3 protein, so each entry shows the most common genes and DNA. The sample table contains some 240,000 distinct CDR3 sequences; only one count was recorded for 9% to 10% of them. The top ten hold about 4.8% of the sample. These data are taken from a study of T-cell reconstitution after alpha-beta-depleted transplantation in children (dated by TCRdb to 2015 to 2016). A note on the overall study: Using TCR repertoire profiling, the study followed T-cell immune reconstitution in a quantitative way in children after TCRalphabeta/CD19-depleted allogeneic hematopoietic cell transplantation.

The sequence was obtained from a human donor who donated a stem cell graft to a child with SCID. Sequenced here: PBMCs from the stem cell graft donor, sampled from the stem cell graft.

The nucleotide sequence is given as TGCGCCAGCAGCAACAGACAGGGCTATGAAAAACTGTTTTTT. This yields the protein CASSNRQGYEKLFF. The rearranged segments are TRBV4-1 and TRBJ1-4, with 7 middle bases fitting TRBD1. Relative to germline, V is missing 5 bases and J is missing 6 bases, with 6 bases of the junction outside any gene match. Per the germline V gene, MGHRA is the CDR1 and YSYEKL is the CDR2. Counted from cysteine to phenylalanine, this CDR3 has 14 amino acids. The kept DNA is CDR3 alone, 42 bases in frame from the first base.